One and the same sample provided the 17 T cell receptor beta chains below, sequenced in a study of blood T cell repertoires in COVID-19. Only in-frame clones appear in the TCRdb table, and some are missing; sequencing was by immunoSEQ multiplex PCR. This sample has tens of thousands of clones, with roughly 90% found just once. Input material: peripheral blood. The receptors come from a man aged 45 to 65 with acute or convalescent COVID-19.

The gene calls are TRBV27 and TRBJ2-7; 10 bases are a match to TRBD2. Germline CDR1 is MNHEY and CDR2 is SMNVEV (reference sequence). The CDR3 runs to 14 residues. Trimming at V came to 2 bases and at J to 5 bases, leaving 3 bases not matched to a gene. CDR3 nucleotide sequence: TGTGCCAGCAGTTTACTAGCGGGAGTCCACGAGCAGTACTTC. Translation gives CASSLLAGVHEQYF.

The chain employs TRBV11-2 and TRBJ2-3; D is possibly TRBD2 (5 bases). The CDR3 totals 14 residues. V was trimmed by 8 bases and J by 3 bases, leaving 15 bases between them. Germline V CDR1 and CDR2: SGHAT, FQNNGV. CDR3 residues: CASQEAGGTDTQYF. The DNA of the CDR3 is TGTGCCAGCCAGGAGGCAGGAGGAACAGATACGCAGTATTTT.

The genes are TRBV7-9 and TRBJ1-6; D is undetermined. V was trimmed by 3 bases and J by 9 bases, leaving 9 bases between them. Germline lookup yields CDR1 SEHNR and CDR2 FQNEAQ (reference sequence). The CDR3 sequence is 13 residues long. The CDR3 bases are TGTGCCAGCAGCTTGGCAGAGGGTTCACCCCTCCACTTT. Translated, it gives CASSLAEGSPLHF. Filled out from reference TRBV7-9 and TRBJ1-6, the complete variable domain reads DTGVSQNPRHKITKRGQNVTFRCDPISEHNRLYWYRQTLGQGPEFLTYFQNEAQLEKSRLLSDRFSAERPKGSFSTLEIQRTEQGDSAMYLCASSLAEGSPLHFGNGTRLTVT.

The V and J genes are TRBV18 and TRBJ1-5; a weak D match, TRBD1 (6 bases). Germline assignment: CDR1 KGHSH and CDR2 LQKENI. This CDR3 is built from 16 residues. The ends were cut back, 4 bases at V and 7 bases at J, with 20 bases in the middle. The CDR3 DNA reads TGTGCCAGCTCACTTACTAGGACAGCGGTTGACCAGCCCCAGCATTTT. This encodes CASSLTRTAVDQPQHF.

The J gene is TRBJ1-2, the V gene TRBV5-1; the match to TRBD1 covers 9 bases. Germline CDR1 reads SGHRS; CDR2 reads YFSETQ. CDR3 length: 15 residues. The V and J ends lost 0 bases and 8 bases, in that order; junction bases with no gene match: 8. The CDR3 DNA sequence: TGCGCCAGCAGCTTGGATTCCAGGGGGACAGGGGGCTACACCTTC. Translation: CASSLDSRGTGGYTF.

The chain joins TRBV15 to TRBJ2-2, with D perhaps TRBD1 or TRBD2 (5 bases each). The V gene's germline CDR1 is LNHNV and CDR2 YYDKDF (reference sequence). The CDR3 has 15 residues. Trimming removed 9 bases at V and 3 bases at J, with 17 bases between. CDR3 DNA sequence: TGTGCCACGAGAAGAGGGGCGCAGGACACCGGGGAGCTGTTTTTT. Translating it yields CATRRGAQDTGELFF.

The V and J genes are TRBV5-6 and TRBJ2-1; no firm D call. The CDR3 sequence is 15 residues long. Per the germline V gene, CDR1 is SGHDT and CDR2 is YYEEEE. Trimming stripped 0 bases from V and 2 bases from J, with 9 bases between. The CDR3 DNA is TGTGCCAGCAGCTTGGCCGTCGGTACCTACAATGAGCAGTTCTTC. It is translated as CASSLAVGTYNEQFF. Full variable domain (rest looked up from reference TRBV5-6 and TRBJ2-1): DAGVTQSPTHLIKTRGQQVTLRCSPKSGHDTVSWYQQALGQGPQFIFQYYEEEERQRGNFPDRFSGHQFPNYSSELNVNALLLGDSALYLCASSLAVGTYNEQFFGPGTRLTVL.

The rearrangement links TRBV6-5 to TRBJ1-5; perhaps TRBD1 as D (5 bases). Trimming removed 7 bases from V and 5 bases from J, with 15 bases in between. CDR1 MNHEY and CDR2 SVGAGI come from the germline V gene. CDR3 length equals 14 residues. The CDR3 sequence: CASNLDSNYQPQHF. The CDR3 nucleotides read TGTGCCAGCAACCTCGACAGCAATTATCAGCCCCAGCATTTT.

V usage is TRBV7-2 and J usage is TRBJ1-4, with a tentative D call TRBD1 (5 bases). V lost 4 bases and J 1 base, leaving 13 bases between the germline ends. The CDR3 runs to 16 residues. Germline lookup yields CDR1 SGHTA and CDR2 FQGNSA. This CDR3 is CASSSQGRLTNEKLFF. In DNA form, the CDR3 reads TGTGCCAGCAGCTCGCAGGGTCGGTTAACTAATGAAAAACTGTTTTTT. The complete variable domain, with remaining parts taken from reference TRBV7-2 and TRBJ1-4, reads GAGVSQSPSNKVTEKGKDVELRCDPISGHTALYWYRQSLGQGLEFLIYFQGNSAPDKSGLPSDRFSAERTGGSVSTLTIQRTQQEDSAVYLCASSSQGRLTNEKLFFGSGTQLSVL.

This rearrangement joins TRBV5-6 to TRBJ1-6, with a possible D match to TRBD1 (6 bases). This CDR3 has 15 amino acids. The germline V gene encodes CDR1 SGHDT and CDR2 YYEEEE. The V end lost 3 bases, the J end lost 10 bases, and 17 bases lay between the germline ends. DNA of the CDR3: TGTGCCAGCAGCTACAGGGAAAGTGGCGGATCACCCCTCCACTTT. Protein product: CASSYRESGGSPLHF.

This clone turned up a few times. Mismatch with germline at one junction end may stem from a read error. The V and J genes are TRBV7-8 and TRBJ2-7, with D perhaps matching TRBD1 (6 bases). CDR3 length equals 13 residues. The germline V gene encodes CDR1 SGHVS and CDR2 FQNEAQ. The CDR3 spells CASSYDSRGWWDF. In nucleotides, the CDR3 is TGTGCCAGCAGCTACGACAGTAGGGGGTGGTGGGACTTC.

J is TRBJ2-5 and V is TRBV2, with TRBD1 matching 8 bases. The germline V gene encodes CDR1 SNHLY and CDR2 FYNNEI. This CDR3 is 13 amino acids long. V gave up 6 bases and J gave up 2 bases; unmatched junction bases: 2. This chain's CDR3 is CASRQGAQETQYF. DNA for the CDR3: TGTGCCAGCAGGCAGGGGGCTCAAGAGACCCAGTACTTC.

The J gene is TRBJ2-7, the V gene TRBV15; 9 nucleotides align to TRBD2. CDR1 LNHNV and CDR2 YYDKDF come from the germline V gene (reference sequence). The CDR3 contains 15 residues. Trimming took 6 bases from V and 0 from J; bases not matched to a gene: 6. The CDR3 reads CATRPSSGVSYEQYF. CDR3 DNA sequence: TGTGCCACCAGACCCTCTAGCGGGGTCTCCTACGAGCAGTACTTC.

This clone was detected only once. V usage is TRBV3-1 (or the pseudogene TRBV3-2) and J usage is TRBJ2-1, with D perhaps matching TRBD2 (6 bases). V lost 5 bases and J 2 bases, leaving 13 bases between the germline ends. The CDR3 length is 15 residues. Germline values: CDR1 LGHDT, CDR2 YNNKEL (reference sequence). The DNA of the CDR3 is TGTGCCAGCAGCGGACCTAGCGCGACCTACAATGAGCAGTTCTTC. This encodes CASSGPSATYNEQFF.

V and J are TRBV19 and TRBJ2-5; D is possibly TRBD1 (5 bases). Trimming cost V 4 bases and J 6 bases, with 15 bases left between them. The CDR3 is made up of 14 amino acids. The V gene's germline CDR1 is LNHDA and CDR2 SQIVND (reference sequence). DNA of the CDR3: TGTGCCAGTAGTACTGGGGCAGGGCCAAAGACCCAGTACTTC. It translates to CASSTGAGPKTQYF.

The rearrangement uses TRBV27 and TRBJ1-4; 7 bases are shared with TRBD1. V lost 5 bases and J lost 7; bases outside the gene matches: 10. Germline CDR1 reads MNHEY; CDR2 reads SMNVEV (reference sequence). This CDR3 comprises 15 residues. CDR3 region: CASSERDRGFEKLFF. CDR3 DNA sequence: TGTGCCAGCAGTGAGAGGGACAGAGGATTTGAAAAACTGTTTTTT.

The CDR3 DNA follows: TGCGCCAGCAGCTTGGGAGGGACAGGAGCCTACGAGCAGTACTTC. Translation gives CASSLGGTGAYEQYF. The chain joins TRBV5-1 to TRBJ2-7; 8 bases match TRBD1. The CDR3 loop spans 15 amino acids. The germline CDR1 and CDR2 sequences are SGHRS and YFSETQ. V shed 0 bases and J 2 bases; nucleotides not matched to a gene: 4.